A selection of T cell receptor beta chains follows, all from one sample in a study of Ad26.COV2.S vaccination and SARS-CoV-2 variants. Data came from immunoSEQ multiplex PCR; TCRdb stores just in-frame clones and leaves some out. Of a few hundred thousand clones listed, around 90% are singletons. The input for sequencing was peripheral blood, taken in a trial of Ad26.COV2.S vaccine versus placebo. Receptor source: a person between 18 and 59 years old who received the Ad26.COV2.S COVID-19 vaccine or a placebo. Each CDR3 is given with its conserved first and last residue. D genes are given only for firm matches. Not all rows give a size; the values are once, few, many and, for expanded clones, a class.

v_gene: TRBV27; j_gene: TRBJ2-2; abundance: -; d_gene: TRBD1; CDR3aa: CASSLRGQGATGELFF; CDR3nt: TGTGCCAGCAGTTTAAGGGGACAGGGGGCGACCGGGGAGCTGTTTTTT
v_gene: TRBV27; j_gene: TRBJ2-1; abundance: -; d_gene: -; CDR3aa: CASSSMARGAKNNEQFF; CDR3nt: TGTGCCAGCAGTTCCATGGCCCGAGGGGCGAAAAACAATGAGCAGTTCTTC
v_gene: TRBV2; j_gene: TRBJ1-5; abundance: once; d_gene: -; CDR3aa: CASGGNQPQHF; CDR3nt: TGTGCCAGCGGAGGCAATCAGCCCCAGCATTTT
v_gene: TRBV7-8; j_gene: TRBJ2-5; abundance: -; d_gene: TRBD1; CDR3aa: CASSPPRTGAGETQYF; CDR3nt: TGTGCCAGCAGCCCCCCCCGGACAGGGGCCGGGGAGACCCAGTACTTC
v_gene: TRBV11-2; j_gene: TRBJ1-3; abundance: -; d_gene: -; CDR3aa: CASSLAGHSGNTIYF; CDR3nt: TGTGCCAGCAGCTTAGCGGGACACAGTGGAAACACCATATATTTT
v_gene: TRBV11-2; j_gene: TRBJ2-7; abundance: -; d_gene: TRBD2; CDR3aa: CASSRKFSAGETYEQYF; CDR3nt: TGTGCCAGCAGCCGCAAATTCTCAGCGGGAGAAACCTACGAGCAGTACTTC
v_gene: TRBV9; j_gene: TRBJ2-1; abundance: -; d_gene: TRBD2; CDR3aa: CASSVVSGSPNEQFF; CDR3nt: TGTGCCAGCAGCGTAGTTAGCGGGAGCCCCAATGAGCAGTTCTTC
v_gene: TRBV15; j_gene: TRBJ2-2; abundance: -; d_gene: TRBD1; CDR3aa: CATSRETGSGELFF; CDR3nt: TGTGCCACCAGCAGAGAGACAGGGTCCGGGGAGCTGTTTTTT
v_gene: TRBV7-9; j_gene: TRBJ2-1; abundance: -; d_gene: -; CDR3aa: CASSLWASSYNEQFF; CDR3nt: TGTGCCAGCAGCTTATGGGCCAGCTCCTACAATGAGCAGTTCTTC
v_gene: TRBV9; j_gene: TRBJ2-7; abundance: once; d_gene: -; CDR3aa: CASSVGGGVSSYEQYF; CDR3nt: TGTGCCAGCAGCGTAGGGGGTGGGGTTAGCTCCTACGAGCAGTACTTC
v_gene: TRBV27; j_gene: TRBJ2-5; abundance: -; d_gene: -; CDR3aa: CASSLSSPRRGETQYF; CDR3nt: TGTGCCAGCAGTTTATCGTCCCCGCGAAGGGGTGAGACCCAGTACTTC
v_gene: TRBV11-2; j_gene: TRBJ1-5; abundance: -; d_gene: TRBD1; CDR3aa: CASSSWGQGAKDQPQHF; CDR3nt: TGTGCCAGCAGCTCGTGGGGACAGGGGGCTAAAGATCAGCCCCAGCATTTT
v_gene: TRBV5-1; j_gene: TRBJ2-7; abundance: -; d_gene: -; CDR3aa: CASSLDYEQYF; CDR3nt: TGCGCCAGCAGCTTGGACTACGAGCAGTACTTC
v_gene: TRBV5-5; j_gene: TRBJ2-7; abundance: -; d_gene: -; CDR3aa: CASIHSGATGEQYF; CDR3nt: TGTGCCAGCATCCACTCGGGGGCTACTGGCGAGCAGTACTTC
v_gene: TRBV28; j_gene: TRBJ2-1; abundance: -; d_gene: -; CDR3aa: CASISGVSYNEQFF; CDR3nt: TGTGCCAGCATTTCGGGGGTCTCCTACAATGAGCAGTTCTTC
v_gene: TRBV28; j_gene: TRBJ2-3; abundance: -; d_gene: -; CDR3aa: CASSPSGRPTDTQYF; CDR3nt: TGTGCCAGCAGTCCGTCAGGGCGGCCGACAGATACGCAGTATTTT
v_gene: TRBV23-1; j_gene: TRBJ1-2; abundance: -; d_gene: -; CDR3aa: CASSHGRTRGYTF; CDR3nt: TGCGCCAGCAGTCACGGACGCACCCGGGGCTACACCTTC
v_gene: TRBV4-1; j_gene: TRBJ1-3; abundance: -; d_gene: TRBD1; CDR3aa: CASSPGQGPGNTIYF; CDR3nt: TGCGCCAGCAGCCCGGGACAGGGACCTGGAAACACCATATATTTT
v_gene: TRBV11-1; j_gene: TRBJ2-7; abundance: once; d_gene: -; CDR3aa: CASRNRYEQYF; CDR3nt: TGTGCCAGCAGGAACCGCTACGAGCAGTACTTC
v_gene: TRBV7-3; j_gene: TRBJ2-3; abundance: -; d_gene: TRBD1; CDR3aa: CASSAGTVTDTQYF; CDR3nt: TGTGCCAGCAGCGCCGGGACAGTCACAGATACGCAGTATTTT
v_gene: TRBV6-5; j_gene: TRBJ1-4; abundance: -; d_gene: -; CDR3aa: CASRPRGGSNEKLFF; CDR3nt: TGTGCCAGCAGGCCCCGGGGGGGTTCTAATGAAAAACTGTTTTTT
v_gene: TRBV4-1; j_gene: TRBJ2-7; abundance: -; d_gene: TRBD2; CDR3aa: CASSQGGAGGPYEQYF; CDR3nt: TGCGCCAGCAGCCAAGGAGGAGCGGGAGGGCCCTACGAGCAGTACTTC
v_gene: TRBV5-5; j_gene: TRBJ2-6; abundance: -; d_gene: -; CDR3aa: CASSQGRMAGGANVLTF; CDR3nt: TGTGCCAGCAGCCAGGGACGGATGGCAGGTGGGGCCAACGTCCTGACTTTC
v_gene: TRBV28; j_gene: TRBJ2-2; abundance: -; d_gene: -; CDR3aa: CASSSWDTSNTGELFF; CDR3nt: TGTGCCAGCAGTTCCTGGGACACCTCGAACACCGGGGAGCTGTTTTTT
v_gene: TRBV2; j_gene: TRBJ1-2; abundance: -; d_gene: -; CDR3aa: CASSEPGTYGYTF; CDR3nt: TGTGCCAGCAGTGAGCCGGGGACCTATGGCTACACCTTC
v_gene: TRBV19; j_gene: TRBJ2-7; abundance: once; d_gene: -; CDR3aa: CASSISGYSLSEQYF; CDR3nt: TGTGCCAGTAGTATTAGCGGATACTCCTTGTCCGAGCAGTACTTC
v_gene: TRBV12-3/TRBV12-4; j_gene: TRBJ2-4; abundance: -; d_gene: -; CDR3aa: CASSLGENIQYF; CDR3nt: TGTGCCAGCAGTTTAGGCGAAAACATTCAGTACTTC
v_gene: TRBV6-2/TRBV6-3; j_gene: TRBJ2-7; abundance: -; d_gene: -; CDR3aa: CASSYGDFSYEQYF; CDR3nt: TGTGCCAGCAGTTACGGGGACTTCTCCTACGAGCAGTACTTC
v_gene: TRBV25-1; j_gene: TRBJ1-5; abundance: -; d_gene: -; CDR3aa: CASSGIGEHQPQHF; CDR3nt: TGTGCCAGCAGTGGGATCGGGGAGCATCAGCCCCAGCATTTT
v_gene: TRBV5-1; j_gene: TRBJ2-7; abundance: once; d_gene: TRBD2; CDR3aa: CASSMGLAGIDEQYF; CDR3nt: TGCGCCAGCAGCATGGGACTAGCGGGAATCGACGAGCAGTACTTC
v_gene: TRBV4-2; j_gene: TRBJ1-2; abundance: few; d_gene: -; CDR3aa: CASSQKDHKPRGYTF; CDR3nt: TGTGCCAGCAGCCAAAAGGACCACAAACCCCGTGGCTACACCTTC
v_gene: TRBV6-2/TRBV6-3; j_gene: TRBJ2-1; abundance: once; d_gene: TRBD1; CDR3aa: CASSFTPSGGMGDNEQFF; CDR3nt: TGTGCCAGCAGTTTCACCCCCTCAGGGGGCATGGGAGACAATGAGCAGTTCTTC
v_gene: TRBV5-1; j_gene: TRBJ2-7; abundance: once; d_gene: -; CDR3aa: CASSVGWDLAYEQYF; CDR3nt: TGCGCCAGCAGCGTGGGTTGGGACCTCGCCTACGAGCAGTACTTC
v_gene: TRBV30; j_gene: TRBJ2-5; abundance: -; d_gene: TRBD2; CDR3aa: CAWGGREETQYF; CDR3nt: TGTGCCTGGGGCGGGAGAGAAGAGACCCAGTACTTC
v_gene: TRBV27; j_gene: TRBJ2-1; abundance: -; d_gene: -; CDR3aa: CASSLSGTFYNEQFF; CDR3nt: TGTGCCAGCTCACTATCTGGGACTTTCTACAATGAGCAGTTCTTC
v_gene: TRBV2; j_gene: TRBJ2-1; abundance: once; d_gene: -; CDR3aa: CASSSLANEQFF; CDR3nt: TGTGCCAGCAGTAGTCTAGCCAATGAGCAGTTCTTC
v_gene: TRBV11-3; j_gene: TRBJ2-2; abundance: -; d_gene: -; CDR3aa: CASSFTRLYRQGWDRGAVF; CDR3nt: TGTGCCAGCAGCTTTACCCGTCTTTATCGGCAGGGCTGGGACCGGGGAGCTGTTTTT
v_gene: TRBV11-2; j_gene: TRBJ2-7; abundance: -; d_gene: -; CDR3aa: CASSTRWGLYHEQYF; CDR3nt: TGTGCCAGCAGCACTCGGTGGGGTCTTTACCACGAGCAGTACTTC
v_gene: TRBV28; j_gene: TRBJ2-7; abundance: -; d_gene: TRBD2; CDR3aa: CASSPVGGYSYEQYF; CDR3nt: TGTGCCAGCAGTCCCGTCGGGGGGTACTCCTACGAGCAGTACTTC
v_gene: TRBV11-2; j_gene: TRBJ2-1; abundance: -; d_gene: -; CDR3aa: CASSVTRSSYNEQFF; CDR3nt: TGTGCCAGCAGCGTAACTAGGAGCTCCTACAATGAGCAGTTCTTC
v_gene: TRBV29-1; j_gene: TRBJ2-7; abundance: -; d_gene: -; CDR3aa: CSVGRGMGSYEQYF; CDR3nt: TGCAGCGTTGGGAGGGGGATGGGCTCCTACGAGCAGTACTTC
v_gene: TRBV29-1; j_gene: TRBJ2-1; abundance: -; d_gene: -; CDR3aa: CSVGVRGQGIAGVRSYNEQFF; CDR3nt: TGCAGCGTCGGAGTCAGGGGGCAAGGGATAGCGGGAGTAAGGTCCTACAATGAGCAGTTCTTC
v_gene: TRBV7-7; j_gene: TRBJ2-1; abundance: -; d_gene: -; CDR3aa: CASSAGTSNNEQFF; CDR3nt: TGTGCCAGCAGCGCCGGGACATCGAACAATGAGCAGTTCTTC
v_gene: TRBV7-3; j_gene: TRBJ2-5; abundance: -; d_gene: -; CDR3aa: CASSLGGSVQETQYF; CDR3nt: TGTGCCAGCAGTCTGGGGGGTTCTGTACAAGAGACCCAGTACTTC
v_gene: TRBV6-5; j_gene: TRBJ2-7; abundance: -; d_gene: -; CDR3aa: CASTPGQSPYEQYF; CDR3nt: TGTGCCAGCACCCCGGGACAATCCCCCTACGAGCAGTACTTC
v_gene: TRBV12-3/TRBV12-4; j_gene: TRBJ2-5; abundance: -; d_gene: -; CDR3aa: CASRTRGETQYF; CDR3nt: TGTGCCAGCAGAACTAGAGGGGAGACCCAGTACTTC
v_gene: TRBV28; j_gene: TRBJ2-3; abundance: -; d_gene: -; CDR3aa: CASSFVGERSTDTQYF; CDR3nt: TGTGCCAGCAGTTTTGTCGGGGAGAGGAGCACAGATACGCAGTATTTT
v_gene: TRBV9; j_gene: TRBJ1-2; abundance: -; d_gene: -; CDR3aa: CASSRDQLEGYTF; CDR3nt: TGTGCCAGTTCCCGGGACCAACTGGAGGGCTACACCTTC
v_gene: TRBV28; j_gene: TRBJ2-7; abundance: -; d_gene: -; CDR3aa: CASSLPVGYEQYF; CDR3nt: TGTGCCAGCAGTCTCCCGGTTGGCTACGAGCAGTACTTC
v_gene: TRBV6-2/TRBV6-3; j_gene: TRBJ2-1; abundance: -; d_gene: TRBD1; CDR3aa: CASSYSVTGGLEQFF; CDR3nt: TGTGCCAGCAGTTACTCTGTGACAGGGGGCCTGGAGCAGTTCTTC
v_gene: TRBV7-7; j_gene: TRBJ2-7; abundance: -; d_gene: TRBD2; CDR3aa: CASSLDLAGLNEQYF; CDR3nt: TGTGCCAGCAGCCTCGATCTAGCGGGACTCAACGAGCAGTACTTC
v_gene: TRBV27; j_gene: TRBJ2-3; abundance: -; d_gene: -; CDR3aa: CASSPLGTSSTDTQYF; CDR3nt: TGTGCCAGCAGTCCATTGGGGACCTCTAGCACAGATACGCAGTATTTT
v_gene: TRBV29-1; j_gene: TRBJ2-2; abundance: -; d_gene: TRBD2; CDR3aa: CSVRMPSGSLMAGELFF; CDR3nt: TGCAGCGTGAGGATGCCTAGCGGGAGTTTAATGGCCGGGGAGCTGTTTTTT
v_gene: TRBV6-4; j_gene: TRBJ2-1; abundance: -; d_gene: -; CDR3aa: CASSDSPLARNEQFF; CDR3nt: TGTGCCAGCAGTGACTCACCACTAGCACGCAATGAGCAGTTCTTC
v_gene: TRBV27; j_gene: TRBJ2-4; abundance: once; d_gene: -; CDR3aa: CASRGQSKNIQYF; CDR3nt: TGTGCCAGCAGAGGACAGTCCAAAAACATTCAGTACTTC
v_gene: TRBV7-2; j_gene: TRBJ1-6; abundance: -; d_gene: -; CDR3aa: CASRMRVRIDSPLHF; CDR3nt: TGTGCCAGCAGAATGAGGGTGCGGATAGATTCACCCCTCCACTTT
v_gene: TRBV11-2; j_gene: TRBJ2-7; abundance: -; d_gene: -; CDR3aa: CASSLGAGFTYEQYF; CDR3nt: TGTGCCAGCAGCTTAGGGGCGGGCTTTACCTACGAGCAGTACTTC